This entry features one T cell receptor beta chain sequence. The antigen remains undetermined. TCRdb passed the 5' RACE reads through MiXCR, listing each CDR3 protein once. This table holds roughly 520,000 distinct CDR3 sequences, 21% found once. The data stem from a study of T cells after yellow fever vaccination. Study conclusions and caveats: Secondary responses were weaker yet peaked faster, day 5 versus 15. The CD4 and CD8 compartments had a small share of their clonotypes in common. Abundant clonotypes (contaminants from the bulk population) could be present in FACS-sorted repertoires. Boosting was followed by the reappearance of most primary-vaccination clones (around 95% CD4, around 91% CD8).

This CDR3 is built from 14 residues. Germline V gene lookup returns CDR1 SGHNT and CDR2 YYREEE (reference sequence). The V segment lost 6 bases and the J segment 11 bases; nucleotides outside the gene matches: 10. The sequencing here drew on PBMCs, taken less than 25 days after the first yellow fever vaccination. The V and J genes are TRBV5-4 and TRBJ2-3; 12 bases match TRBD2. This TCR was recovered from a man aged 18-30 years who received the YFV17D yellow fever vaccine. The CDR3 DNA reads as TGTGCCAGCAAACTAGCGGGGGGCCTAAGGGGGCAGTATTTT. It encodes CASKLAGGLRGQYF.